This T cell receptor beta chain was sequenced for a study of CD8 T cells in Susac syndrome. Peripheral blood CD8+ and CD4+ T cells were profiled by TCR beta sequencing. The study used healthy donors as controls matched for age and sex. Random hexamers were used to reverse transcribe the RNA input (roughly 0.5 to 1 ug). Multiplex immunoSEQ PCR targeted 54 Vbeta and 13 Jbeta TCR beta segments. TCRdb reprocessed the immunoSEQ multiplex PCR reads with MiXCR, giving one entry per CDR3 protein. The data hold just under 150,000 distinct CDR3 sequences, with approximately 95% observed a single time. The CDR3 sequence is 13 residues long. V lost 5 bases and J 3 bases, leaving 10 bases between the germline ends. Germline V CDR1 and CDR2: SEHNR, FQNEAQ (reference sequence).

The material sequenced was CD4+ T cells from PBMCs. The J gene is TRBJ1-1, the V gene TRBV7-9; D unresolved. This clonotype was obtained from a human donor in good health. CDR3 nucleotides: TGTGCCAGCAGCGAGCGTTTGGACACTGAAGCTTTCTTT. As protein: CASSERLDTEAFF.